A selection of T cell receptor beta chains follows, all from one sample in a study of T cells in Graves' hyperthyroidism and ophthalmopathy. TCRdb fed the multiplex PCR reads into MiXCR, producing one record per CDR3 protein. The sample has over 700,000 distinct CDR3 sequences; over 35% are singletons. Sequenced: blood. The receptors were gathered from a young man with Graves' hyperthyroidism. Each CDR3 is given with its conserved first and last residue. The D gene is left open where the match is weak. Clone size is stated in some rows and not others, as once, few, many or a class when expanded.

TRBJ2-5,.,TRBV7-6,.,CASSLDRGTGRLETQYF,TGTGCCAGCAGCTTAGACCGCGGGACTGGAAGGCTAGAGACCCAGTACTTC
TRBJ1-4,few,TRBV7-2,.,CASSWDYRDEKLFF,TGTGCCAGCAGCTGGGACTATCGGGATGAAAAACTGTTTTTT
TRBJ1-6,few,TRBV9,.,CASSVEGVGNSPLHF,TGTGCCAGCAGCGTAGAGGGGGTGGGGAATTCACCCCTCCACTTT
TRBJ1-1,few,TRBV13,.,CASRSRGAEAFF,TGTGCCAGCAGGTCCAGGGGAGCTGAAGCTTTCTTT
TRBJ2-2,many,TRBV2,TRBD2,CASSARTSPGELFF,TGTGCCAGCAGTGCCCGGACTAGTCCCGGGGAGCTGTTTTTT
TRBJ1-4,.,TRBV6-5,.,CASRLQKDEKLFF,TGTGCCAGCAGACTACAGAAGGATGAAAAACTGTTTTTT
TRBJ1-4,many,TRBV2,TRBD1,CASREGTGANEKLFF,TGTGCCAGCAGGGAAGGGACAGGAGCTAATGAAAAACTGTTTTTT
TRBJ1-1,.,TRBV12-3/TRBV12-4,.,CASRALRGGAEAFF,TGTGCCAGCAGGGCCCTCCGGGGGGGGGCTGAAGCTTTCTTT
TRBJ1-1,many,TRBV9,.,CASSPPSPNTEAFF,TGTGCCAGCAGCCCCCCCTCGCCGAACACTGAAGCTTTCTTT
TRBJ2-7,few,TRBV2,.,CATLSWQGAYEQYF,TGTGCCACCCTCTCATGGCAGGGAGCCTACGAGCAGTACTTC
TRBJ1-1,many,TRBV29-1,.,CFAKGTNTEAFF,TGCTTCGCAAAGGGGACGAACACTGAAGCTTTCTTT
TRBJ1-2,.,TRBV12-5,TRBD1,CASGGTGVNYGYTF,TGTGCTAGTGGGGGTACAGGGGTGAACTATGGCTACACCTTC
TRBJ2-2,.,TRBV10-3,TRBD1,CAISERDRRTGEPFF,TGTGCCATCAGTGAACGGGACAGGCGTACCGGGGAGCCGTTTTTT
TRBJ2-2,once,TRBV2,.,CAGGGQGTGELFF,TGTGCTGGGGGGGGCCAGGGCACCGGGGAGCTGTTTTTT
TRBJ1-5,many,TRBV10-2,.,CASSEFPQPQHF,TGCGCCAGCAGTGAGTTCCCCCAGCCCCAGCATTTT
TRBJ1-5,.,TRBV10-3,.,CAISERPKGETQHF,TGTGCCATCAGTGAACGCCCGAAAGGGGAGACCCAGCATTTT
TRBJ1-4,few,TRBV7-9,TRBD1,CASSEGQGREKLFF,TGTGCCAGCAGCGAGGGACAGGGCAGGGAAAAACTGTTTTTT
TRBJ1-2,many,TRBV11-2,.,CASSLEGSANYGYTF,TGTGCCAGCAGCTTAGAGGGCAGCGCTAACTATGGCTACACCTTC
TRBJ2-2,few,TRBV19,.,CASYRSNTGELFF,TGTGCCAGTTACAGGTCGAACACCGGGGAGCTGTTTTTT
TRBJ1-2,few,TRBV3-1,.,CASSFETGYGYTF,TGTGCCAGCAGCTTTGAGACCGGGTATGGCTACACCTTC
TRBJ2-5,.,TRBV7-9,.,CASSWDQGQETQYF,TGTGCCAGCAGCTGGGATCAGGGGCAAGAGACCCAGTACTTC
TRBJ2-6,many,TRBV2,.,CASSVGQMAGANVLTF,TGTGCCAGCAGTGTCGGACAGATGGCTGGGGCCAACGTCCTGACTTTC